This T cell receptor (beta chain) is from a study of cytomegalovirus exposure and HLA in healthy donors. This PCR relied on a set of 60 Vbeta primers and 13 Jbeta primers. This table comes from immunoSEQ multiplex PCR, and its TCRdb copy is limited to in-frame clones, with some not included. The repertoire holds 120,000 to 150,000 clones, with roughly four fifths as singletons. This CDR3 has 16 amino acids. J lost 4 bases, V lost 4 bases, and 7 bases had no gene match. Germline CDR1 is SNHLY and CDR2 is FYNNEI. Sequencing was carried out using PBMCs. This clonotype originated in a woman aged 50 to 60 in good health and CMV-seropositive. The V and J genes are TRBV2 and TRBJ1-6, with 7 nucleotides matching TRBD1. The CDR3 DNA reads TGTGCCAGCAGTGGTAGAGGGGGCGGTTATAATTCACCCCTCCACTTT. Its protein is CASSGRGGGYNSPLHF.